Here is one T cell receptor (beta chain) with its context. The antigen is unknown. The PCR was carried out with 60 Vbeta primers and 13 Jbeta primers. Here immunoSEQ multiplex PCR was the method, and the copy in TCRdb shows in-frame clones only, minus some. The sample table includes 200,000 or so clones. Between the trimmed V and J ends, which lost 5 bases and 4 bases, there was a span of 14 bases. The CDR3 is 14 residues long. CDR1 MNHNY and CDR2 SVGAGI come from the germline V gene (reference sequence). This sample is drawn from a study of cytomegalovirus exposure and HLA in healthy donors. General study points: After further analysis at a later stage, around 17,000 TCR beta sequences were associated with HLA alleles at 0.05 false discovery rate. Earlier analysis yielded a pattern in which most TCR beta V segments were productive about 90% or about 30% of the time.

This rearrangement joins TRBV6-6 to TRBJ1-1; D remains ambiguous. The sample was PBMCs. This sequence originates from a boy aged 10-17 years in good health and CMV-seronegative. For the CDR3, the DNA is TGTGCCAGCAGTACCTCGGACGGAGGCACTGAAGCTTTCTTT. As protein: CASSTSDGGTEAFF.